Listed below are T cell receptor beta chains from one sample, sequenced in a study of blood T cell repertoires in COVID-19. The repertoire was sequenced with immunoSEQ multiplex PCR; TCRdb's copy has only in-frame clones and lacks some. The data hold about 190,000 clones, with 85% to 90% observed a single time. Specimen: PBMCs or T cells enriched from blood (not recorded which). Receptors were obtained from a middle-aged woman in a cohort exposed to, infected with or recovered from COVID-19 (not recorded which). The CDR3 runs from the conserved cysteine through the conserved F or W. The order of the fields is D gene, CDR3 length, V gene, J gene, clone size, CDR3 protein, CDR3 DNA. D genes are given only for firm matches. Where a row states a size, it is once, few, many or the class of an expanded clone; other rows omit it.

TRBD1	14	TRBV6-2/TRBV6-3	TRBJ2-1	NA	CASSLGQGRYEQFF	TGTGCCAGCAGTTTGGGACAGGGGCGGTATGAGCAGTTCTTC
NA	13	TRBV9	TRBJ1-1	NA	CASSPLSFTEAFF	TGTGCCAGCAGCCCCCTATCTTTCACTGAAGCTTTCTTT
NA	14	TRBV28	TRBJ1-1	NA	CASSLGRVGTEAFF	TGTGCCAGCAGTTTAGGGCGGGTGGGCACTGAAGCTTTCTTT
NA	12	TRBV11-3	TRBJ2-7	few	CASSLDGDEQYF	TGTGCCAGCAGCTTAGACGGGGACGAGCAGTACTTC
NA	11	TRBV4-1	TRBJ1-1	NA	CASSQDGEAFF	TGCGCCAGCAGCCAAGACGGTGAAGCTTTCTTT
NA	16	TRBV3-1/TRBV3-2	TRBJ2-2	NA	CASSQEVAGNTGELFF	TGTGCCAGCAGCCAAGAGGTGGCGGGAAACACCGGGGAGCTGTTTTTT
TRBD2	14	TRBV29-1	TRBJ2-1	few	CSVRERERPNEQFF	TGCAGCGTACGGGAGCGGGAGAGACCCAATGAGCAGTTCTTC
TRBD2	16	TRBV4-2	TRBJ2-1	NA	CASSQEPGGAYNEQFF	TGTGCCAGCAGCCAAGAACCCGGGGGGGCCTACAATGAGCAGTTCTTC
TRBD1	14	TRBV27	TRBJ2-7	NA	CASSFRDRGYEQYF	TGTGCCAGCAGTTTCCGAGACAGGGGCTACGAGCAGTACTTC
NA	11	TRBV6-1	TRBJ1-2	NA	CASSEVRGCAF	TGTGCCAGCAGTGAAGTCAGGGGTTGCGCCTTC
NA	12	TRBV19	TRBJ1-2	NA	CASSPHSYGYTF	TGTGCCAGTTCACCGCACAGTTATGGCTACACCTTC
NA	14	TRBV7-9	TRBJ2-3	NA	CASSLTGSTDTQYF	TGTGCCAGCAGCTTAACGGGTAGCACAGATACGCAGTATTTT
NA	13	TRBV7-8	TRBJ2-2	once	CASAQKPNGELFF	TGTGCCAGCGCGCAAAAACCCAACGGGGAGCTGTTTTTT
NA	13	TRBV5-4	TRBJ1-1	NA	CASSFRGNTEAFF	TGTGCCAGCAGCTTCCGGGGAAACACTGAAGCTTTCTTT
TRBD1	13	TRBV5-1	TRBJ1-2	NA	CASSIGTGRGYTF	TGCGCCAGCAGCATCGGGACAGGGCGTGGCTACACCTTC
TRBD1	14	TRBV11-2	TRBJ1-4	NA	CASRAGGANEKLFF	TGTGCCAGCAGGGCAGGGGGTGCTAATGAAAAACTGTTTTTT
TRBD1	14	TRBV9	TRBJ1-1	NA	CASSIGQGPTEAFF	TGTGCCAGCAGCATTGGACAGGGTCCCACTGAAGCTTTCTTT
NA	15	TRBV4-1	TRBJ1-1	NA	CASSQDILWRTEAFF	TGCGCCAGCAGCCAAGATATTCTCTGGAGGACTGAAGCTTTCTTT
NA	14	TRBV5-1	TRBJ1-1	NA	CASSLRYQNTEAFF	TGCGCCAGCAGCCTACGCTACCAGAACACTGAAGCTTTCTTT
NA	15	TRBV11-1	TRBJ1-2	NA	CASSLDLPWAGGYTF	TGTGCCAGCAGCTTAGATCTACCGTGGGCGGGGGGCTACACCTTC
NA	14	TRBV4-1	TRBJ2-2	NA	CASSYRVNTGELFF	TGCGCCAGCAGTTACAGGGTGAACACCGGGGAGCTGTTTTTT
TRBD1	14	TRBV11-3	TRBJ2-2	NA	CASSPRGSTGELFF	TGTGCCAGCAGCCCCAGGGGGAGCACCGGGGAGCTGTTTTTT
NA	14	TRBV19	TRBJ1-1	NA	CASSIYAESPEAFF	TGTGCCAGTAGTATTTATGCAGAATCCCCTGAAGCTTTCTTT
TRBD1	16	TRBV18	TRBJ2-5	NA	CASSARPGTGAEAQYF	TGTGCCAGCTCAGCCCGACCCGGGACAGGGGCCGAGGCCCAGTACTTC
TRBD2	15	TRBV2	TRBJ2-7	NA	CASSVEAGGRNEQYF	TGTGCCAGCAGCGTAGAGGCGGGAGGGAGGAACGAGCAGTACTTC
TRBD1	14	TRBV5-1	TRBJ1-1	NA	CASEEGGAGTEAFF	TGCGCCAGCGAGGAAGGGGGCGCCGGCACTGAAGCTTTCTTT
NA	13	TRBV5-1	TRBJ2-2	few	CASTRANTGELFF	TGCGCCAGCACGCGGGCGAACACCGGGGAGCTGTTTTTT
NA	15	TRBV27	TRBJ1-1	NA	CASSLLGAGDTEAFF	TGTGCCAGCAGTTTACTGGGGGCGGGGGATACTGAAGCTTTCTTT
NA	12	TRBV12-3/TRBV12-4	TRBJ1-3	NA	CASSLGTWRRYF	TGTGCCAGCAGTTTAGGTACATGGCGGAGATATTTT
TRBD1	16	TRBV10-3	TRBJ1-6	NA	CAISEGTGPGRSPLHF	TGTGCCATCAGTGAGGGGACAGGCCCGGGTAGGTCACCCCTCCACTTT
NA	18	TRBV6-4	TRBJ1-2	few	CASSDSNPLGQGTYGYTF	TGTGCCAGCAGTGACTCCAACCCCCTGGGGCAGGGTACGTATGGCTACACCTTC
TRBD1	16	TRBV14	TRBJ2-2	NA	CASSPFRTGNTGELFF	TGTGCCAGCAGCCCTTTTCGGACAGGGAACACCGGGGAGCTGTTTTTT
NA	13	TRBV28	TRBJ1-1	once	CASSRLANTEAFF	TGTGCCAGCAGTCGCTTGGCGAACACTGAAGCTTTCTTT
NA	13	TRBV6-5	TRBJ1-3	NA	CASSQTELNTIYF	TGTGCCAGCAGTCAGACAGAGTTAAACACCATATATTTT
TRBD1	15	TRBV19	TRBJ2-3	NA	CASSRQGLTTDTQYF	TGTGCCAGTAGTAGACAGGGTCTGACCACAGATACGCAGTATTTT
TRBD1	15	TRBV19	TRBJ1-2	NA	CATIGQGDKNYGYTF	TGTGCCACCATAGGACAGGGGGACAAGAACTATGGCTACACCTTC
TRBD2	16	TRBV28	TRBJ2-3	NA	CASRTREGGPPDTQYF	TGTGCCAGCAGGACCCGGGAGGGGGGCCCCCCAGATACGCAGTATTTT
NA	14	TRBV15	TRBJ1-1	NA	CATSTGGKNTEAFF	TGTGCCACCAGTACTGGGGGGAAGAACACTGAAGCTTTCTTT
TRBD2	17	TRBV3-1/TRBV3-2	TRBJ2-3	NA	CASSDPGLAGGPNTQYF	TGTGCCAGCAGCGATCCGGGACTAGCGGGAGGCCCAAATACGCAGTATTTT
NA	12	TRBV6-5	TRBJ1-2	once	CASSYGEFGYTF	TGTGCCAGCAGTTACGGAGAATTCGGCTACACCTTC
TRBD2	15	TRBV2	TRBJ2-7	NA	CASSALAESSYEQYF	TGTGCCAGCAGTGCACTAGCGGAGAGCTCCTACGAGCAGTACTTC
NA	13	TRBV27	TRBJ1-1	NA	CASARREGTEAFF	TGTGCCAGCGCTCGCAGGGAAGGTACTGAAGCTTTCTTT
NA	13	TRBV10-3	TRBJ2-1	NA	CAISERPLGEQFF	TGTGCCATCAGTGAAAGGCCACTAGGTGAGCAGTTCTTC
NA	12	TRBV3-1/TRBV3-2	TRBJ1-5	NA	CASSQGRGPQHF	TGTGCCAGCAGCCAAGGGAGGGGGCCCCAGCATTTT
NA	16	TRBV5-1	TRBJ1-1	NA	CASSSRDLHVNTEAFF	TGCGCCAGCAGCTCCCGGGACTTGCACGTGAACACTGAAGCTTTCTTT
TRBD1	16	TRBV2	TRBJ1-5	NA	CASRISPGQPNQPQHF	TGTGCCAGCAGGATTTCGCCGGGACAGCCCAATCAGCCCCAGCATTTT
TRBD2	15	TRBV7-9	TRBJ2-1	NA	CASSLREGGYNEQFF	TGTGCCAGCAGCTTACGGGAGGGGGGCTACAATGAGCAGTTCTTC
NA	13	TRBV30	TRBJ2-7	NA	CASRASDSYEQYF	TGTGCCTCCAGGGCTAGCGACTCCTACGAGCAGTACTTC
NA	17	TRBV12-2	TRBJ2-7	NA	CASRLAPVSRGSYEQYF	TGTGCAAGTCGCTTAGCCCCGGTTTCTCGAGGGTCCTACGAGCAGTACTTC
NA	14	TRBV21-1	TRBJ2-1	once	CASSGWTEGNEQFF	TGTGCCAGCAGCGGTTGGACAGAGGGGAATGAGCAGTTCTTC
TRBD1	15	TRBV7-9	TRBJ1-2	NA	CASSRTGQPNYGYTF	TGTGCCAGCAGCCGGACGGGACAGCCTAACTATGGCTACACCTTC
NA	13	TRBV27	TRBJ1-2	NA	CASSPTEGFGYTF	TGTGCCAGCAGTCCAACCGAGGGCTTTGGCTACACCTTC
NA	14	TRBV28	TRBJ2-7	once	CASSAERAVYEQYF	TGTGCCAGCAGTGCCGAGCGTGCCGTCTACGAGCAGTACTTC
TRBD1	15	TRBV5-6	TRBJ1-1	NA	CASTPAGGGRTEAFF	TGTGCCAGCACCCCGGCAGGGGGCGGACGCACTGAAGCTTTCTTT
TRBD2	16	TRBV11-2	TRBJ2-3	NA	CASSLGGGPSTDTQYF	TGTGCCAGCAGCTTGGGCGGGGGGCCTAGCACAGATACGCAGTATTTT